Presented here are 27 T cell receptor beta chains from one specimen sequenced in a study of blood T cells in healthy people across ages. Alongside a J-beta primer mix, a sample-barcoded 5' primer served in a second PCR lasting about 6 to 12 cycles. TCRdb recomputed calls from the 5' RACE reads with MiXCR, one row per CDR3 protein. This sample carries 1.8 million or so distinct CDR3 sequences, 39% of them seen once, and the ten largest clones take 20% to 25%. The sequencing sample was made of blood. The receptors here all came from a human donor in good health.

Worth noting for this clonotype: An end of the junction does not agree with germline; a read error may underlie this. The chain combines TRBV7-9 with TRBJ2-1; D not resolved. With the DNA end fitting TRBJ2-7 better, the J assignment may be wrong. The CDR3 loop spans 14 amino acids. Per germline, CDR1 SEHNR and CDR2 FQNEAQ (reference sequence). This CDR3 reads CANSPTRSDYEQYF. The DNA for the CDR3 is TGTGCCAACAGCCCGACAAGGTCTGACTACGAGCAGTACTTC.

This clonotype came up a few times. The chain couples TRBV12-3 or TRBV12-4 to TRBJ2-1; maybe TRBD2 (5 bases). Trimming removed 2 bases from V and 10 bases from J, with 15 bases in between. The CDR3 is 14 residues long. The CDR3 loop reads CASSLPTRLIEQFF. In nucleotides, the CDR3 is TGTGCCAGCAGTTTACCAACTAGACTTATAGAGCAGTTCTTC.

This chain uses TRBV28 with TRBJ1-1, with D unclear. This CDR3 region has 12 residues. Trimming pared 1 base from V and 7 bases from J, leaving 7 bases between. The V gene's germline CDR1 is MDHEN and CDR2 SYDVKM. CDR3: CASSLSSFEAFF. The CDR3 DNA reads as TGTGCCAGCAGTTTATCGTCTTTTGAAGCTTTCTTT.

This clonotype turned up a few times. The chain uses TRBV16 and TRBJ2-5, with D possibly called TRBD1 or TRBD2 (6 bases each). V gave up 0 bases and J gave up 11 bases, with 19 bases separating them. CDR1 and CDR2 (germline): KGHSY, FQNENV. This CDR3 is built from 15 residues. The DNA for the CDR3 is TGTGCCAGCAGCCAATCTTCGCCGGGGGCGAATGAGCAGTACTTC. Amino acid sequence: CASSQSSPGANEQYF. Full variable domain (missing parts from reference TRBV16 and TRBJ2-5): GEEVAQTPKHLVRGEGQKAKLYCAPIKGHSYVFWYQQVLKNEFKFLISFQNENVFDETGMPKERFSAKCLPNSPCSLEIQATKLEDSAVYFCASSQSSPGANEQYFGPGTRLLVL.

About this clonotype itself: A junction end diverges from the germline sequence, so it may reflect a read error. The chain uses TRBV20-1 and TRBJ2-2; D is tentatively TRBD1 or TRBD2 (6 bases each). The CDR3 is 14 residues long. CDR1 and CDR2 (germline): DFQATT, SNEGSKA (reference sequence). CDR3 amino acids: CSAKGELGTGGLFF. As DNA, the CDR3 is TGCAGTGCTAAGGGGGAGTTAGGAACCGGGGGGCTGTTTTTT.

The chain recombines TRBV20-1 with TRBJ2-1; unclear D gene. CDR3 length equals 14 residues. Germline loops: CDR1 DFQATT, CDR2 SNEGSKA (reference sequence). V gave up 3 bases and J gave up 10 bases, with 19 bases separating them. Here the CDR3 reads CSASWQLGFGEQFF. The CDR3 nucleotides are TGCAGTGCTAGTTGGCAGTTGGGTTTTGGCGAGCAGTTCTTC.

This clonotype showed up just a few times. CDR3 sequence: CASSQRTVSYGYTF. The CDR3 coding sequence is TGTGCCAGCAGCCAAAGGACAGTTTCCTATGGCTACACCTTC. The chain has TRBV3-1 and TRBJ1-2; TRBD1 is a possible D gene (6 bases). The CDR3 is 14 residues long. V was cut by 2 bases and J by 4 bases, with 11 bases left in between. Germline-derived CDR1 and CDR2 are LGHDT and YNNKEL (reference sequence).

This clonotype was counted only a few times. The chain combines TRBV20-1 with TRBJ2-4, with D uncertain. The CDR3 sequence is 17 residues long. The germline gives CDR1 DFQATT, CDR2 SNEGSKA (reference sequence). Trimming cost V 3 bases and J 0 bases, with 18 bases left between them. CDR3: CSASSFGLRLAKNIQYF. The CDR3 nucleotides are TGCAGTGCTAGCTCCTTCGGGCTCCGTCTAGCCAAAAACATTCAGTACTTC.

The chain uses TRBV20-1 and TRBJ2-7; TRBD2 aligns across 13 bases. The V and J ends lost 5 bases and 0 bases, in that order; junction bases with no gene match: 13. The CDR3 has 18 amino acids. Germline CDR1 reads DFQATT; CDR2 reads SNEGSKA (reference sequence). The CDR3 DNA follows: TGCAGTGCTTATCAAGGGACTAGCGGGGCTCTTGACTCCTACGAGCAGTACTTC. As protein: CSAYQGTSGALDSYEQYF.

For this clonotype: Compared with germline, one end of the junction differs, possibly owing to a read error. The rearrangement links TRBV9 to TRBJ1-2; 12 bases line up with TRBD1. Germline V gene data show CDR1 as SGDLS and CDR2 as YYNGEE. The length of the CDR3 is 15 residues. The CDR3 loop reads CANSTAGTGGFGYTF. The CDR3, as DNA: TGTGCCAACAGCACCGCCGGGACAGGGGGCTTTGGCTACACCTTC.

CDR3 residues: CASSMDRDEETQYF. DNA of the CDR3: TGTGCCAGCAGTATGGACAGGGACGAAGAGACCCAGTACTTC. V and J are TRBV12-3 or TRBV12-4 and TRBJ2-5; 8 bases align to TRBD1. The V and J ends lost 5 bases and 3 bases, in that order; junction bases with no gene match: 5. The CDR3 is 14 residues long.

This clonotype was observed a few times. The chain combines TRBV28 with TRBJ2-5; tentatively, D is TRBD1 (5 bases). V was trimmed by 9 bases and J by 2 bases, leaving 19 bases between them. CDR3 length: 15 residues. Germline CDR1 and CDR2: MDHEN and SYDVKM. CDR3 DNA: TGTGCCAGTTGCCCTAGGGGAAGTTGGCAAGAGACCCAGTACTTC. Translated: CASCPRGSWQETQYF.

This clonotype has a handful of counts. The chain employs TRBV5-5 and TRBJ2-7, with a weak D call TRBD2 (6 bases). Per the germline V gene, CDR1 is SGHKS and CDR2 is YYEKEE (reference sequence). The V end was cut by 4 bases, the J end by 5 bases, with 16 bases between. This CDR3 comprises 14 residues. CDR3 sequence reads: CASSMEGSTDEQYF. In DNA, the CDR3 is TGTGCCAGCAGCATGGAGGGGTCTACGGACGAGCAGTACTTC.

This clonotype appeared a few times. V and J are TRBV12-3 or TRBV12-4 and TRBJ2-4; unclear D gene. The CDR3 has 14 amino acids. Trimming took 5 bases from V and 9 from J, leaving 17 bases between them. In nucleotides, the CDR3 is TGTGCCAGCAGTCCAGAGGCTTGGGGTAGCATTCAGTACTTC. Amino acids: CASSPEAWGSIQYF.

The CDR3 reads CATSNTVGDNTDTQYF. CDR3 DNA: TGTGCCACCAGCAACACGGTCGGGGACAACACAGATACGCAGTATTTT. V and J are TRBV15 and TRBJ2-3; TRBD1 is a possible D gene (6 bases). CDR3 length: 16 amino acids. Germline CDR1 LNHNV, CDR2 YYDKDF (reference sequence). The V and J ends lost 4 bases and 2 bases respectively, with 16 bases between them.

This clonotype was observed a handful of times. The gene calls are TRBV20-1 and TRBJ2-3; D tentatively reads TRBD1 or TRBD2 (5 bases each). The CDR3 runs to 15 residues. Germline V gene lookup returns CDR1 DFQATT and CDR2 SNEGSKA (reference sequence). The V end was cut by 1 base, the J end by 2 bases, with 13 bases between. The DNA of the CDR3 is TGCAGTGCTAGAGGGGACGGGACCTACACAGATACGCAGTATTTT. It codes for CSARGDGTYTDTQYF.

This clonotype came up a few times. The chain uses TRBV29-1 and TRBJ2-7, with 9 nucleotides matching TRBD1. V shed 6 bases and J 5 bases; nucleotides not matched to a gene: 5. CDR1 is SQVTM, CDR2 ANQGSEA, per germline. This CDR3 has 12 amino acids. CDR3 DNA sequence: TGCAGCGTGACCCGGGACAGGGACGAGCAGTACTTC. It specifies CSVTRDRDEQYF.

This sequence joins TRBV29-1 and TRBJ2-2, with 7 bases lining up with TRBD2. The J segment lost 0 bases and the V segment lost 6 bases, leaving 4 bases of the junction unmatched. CDR3 length equals 14 residues. Germline CDR1 is SQVTM and CDR2 is ANQGSEA. CDR3 sequence (DNA): TGCAGCGTAACTAGCGCCCCGAACACCGGGGAGCTGTTTTTT. Protein sequence: CSVTSAPNTGELFF.

At least ten counts were recorded for this clonotype. The rearrangement links TRBV4-1 to TRBJ1-4; 9 bases map to TRBD1. The CDR3 contains 15 residues. Trimming took 6 bases from V and 8 from J; bases not matched to a gene: 10. Looked up from germline, CDR1 is MGHRA and CDR2 is YSYEKL. Written as DNA, the CDR3 is TGCGCCAGCAGACCAACACAGGGGGCGGGCGAAAAACTGTTTTTT. Translation gives CASRPTQGAGEKLFF.

Note on this clonotype: At one of its ends the junction is not consistent with the germline gene, which may arise from a read error. The rearrangement uses TRBV7-2 and TRBJ2-7, with a weak D call TRBD2 (6 bases). Germline CDR1 is SGHTA and CDR2 is FQGNSA. The CDR3 length is 15 residues. For the CDR3, the DNA is TGTGCCAGCAGTTTAGCGGTTCACTCGGTGGGCGAGCAGTACTTC. Its protein is CASSLAVHSVGEQYF.

V gene TRBV12-3 or TRBV12-4 combines with J gene TRBJ1-1; D unresolved. The CDR3 is 13 residues long. The V end lost 3 bases, the J end lost 7 bases, and 12 bases lay between the germline ends. The CDR3: CASSLVKRREAFF. CDR3 coding DNA: TGTGCCAGCAGTTTGGTCAAGCGACGTGAAGCTTTCTTT.

This rearrangement joins TRBV4-3 to TRBJ1-2, with D possibly being TRBD1 (6 bases). Germline-derived CDR1 and CDR2 are LGHNA and YSLEER. The CDR3 is 18 amino acids. Trimming took 0 bases from V and 6 from J, leaving 23 bases between them. CDR3 in amino acids: CASSQDWGAGFSGDGYTF. CDR3 bases: TGCGCCAGCAGCCAAGATTGGGGGGCAGGTTTCTCGGGGGATGGCTACACCTTC.

The V and J genes are TRBV4-1 and TRBJ1-2; D remains ambiguous. The CDR3 has 15 amino acids. The germline gives CDR1 MGHRA, CDR2 YSYEKL. V lost 0 bases and J 6 bases, leaving 14 bases between the germline ends. CDR3 DNA sequence: TGCGCCAGCAGCCAAGACTTCGGGAGCTGGAATGGCTACACCTTC. It yields the protein CASSQDFGSWNGYTF.

Ten or more counts support this clonotype. This rearrangement joins TRBV27 to TRBJ1-6, with unresolved D. Trimming cost V 0 bases and J 13 bases, with 13 bases left between them. Germline assignment: CDR1 MNHEY and CDR2 SMNVEV (reference sequence). This CDR3 spans 14 amino acids. CDR3 bases: TGTGCCAGCAGTTTATCGGGGAATCGACTCCCCCTCCACTTT. Amino acids: CASSLSGNRLPLHF.

The chain couples TRBV10-3 to TRBJ1-1, with 7 bases identical to TRBD1. Per germline, CDR1 ENHRY and CDR2 SYGVKD. The junction had 4 bases not matched to a gene; V was cut back by 4 bases and J by 11 bases. The CDR3 has 11 amino acids. Here the CDR3 reads CAISGQGAAFF. As DNA, the CDR3 is TGTGCCATCAGTGGACAGGGCGCGGCTTTCTTT.

The CDR3 bases are TGTGCCAGCAGGGAGACCGGGACAGTCTCCTACAATGAGCAGTTCTTC. Amino acid sequence: CASRETGTVSYNEQFF. The chain has TRBV28 and TRBJ2-1; 7 positions match TRBD1. The CDR3 runs 16 residues. Germline assignment: CDR1 MDHEN and CDR2 SYDVKM. Losses at the gene ends were 6 bases for V and 0 bases for J; bases not matched to a gene: 8.

On this clonotype itself: One end of the junction is discordant with germline, which a read error may explain. The rearrangement uses TRBV5-5 and TRBJ2-2; no clear D gene. Germline values: CDR1 SGHKS, CDR2 YYEKEE (reference sequence). This CDR3 contains 15 residues. The CDR3 loop is CVSIDQRLSTGELFF. Here the CDR3 DNA reads TGTGTCAGCATCGACCAGAGATTAAGCACCGGGGAGCTGTTTTTT. Full variable domain (rest looked up from reference TRBV5-5 and TRBJ2-2): DAGVTQSPTHLIKTRGQQVTLRCSPISGHKSVSWYQQVLGQGPQFIFQYYEKEERGRGNFPDRFSARQFPNYSSELNVNALLLGDSALYLCVSIDQRLSTGELFFGEGSRLTVL.